This passage covers 12 T cell receptor beta chains from one sample sequenced in a study of blood T cell repertoires in COVID-19. Method: immunoSEQ multiplex PCR; TCRdb's copy keeps in-frame clones and lacks some. The sample lists approximately 500,000 clones, roughly 90% occurring once. The specimen was PBMCs or T cells enriched from blood (not recorded which). The source of these receptors is a woman aged 40 to 49 who had recovered from COVID-19.

Only a few counts were recorded for this clone. This chain connects TRBV24-1 to TRBJ1-2; D may be TRBD1 (5 bases). The V and J ends lost 7 bases and 5 bases respectively, with 16 bases between them. Per germline, CDR1 KGHDR and CDR2 SFDVKD. The CDR3 has 14 residues. DNA for the CDR3: TGTGCCACCAGGAGCGGGCGGGGGGGGTATGGCTACACCTTC. It codes for CATRSGRGGYGYTF.

The genes are TRBV29-1 and TRBJ1-1; possibly TRBD1 for D (6 bases). The CDR3 runs to 12 residues. V was clipped by 5 bases and J by 6 bases, with 13 bases between them. The germline V gene encodes CDR1 SQVTM and CDR2 ANQGSEA. In DNA form, the CDR3 reads TGCAGCGTTTCAGGGGCGCGCGCTGAAGCTTTCTTT. Translating it yields CSVSGARAEAFF.

The CDR3 loop reads CASSSGGSGNTIYF. DNA for the CDR3: TGTGCCAGCAGCTCAGGGGGCTCTGGAAACACCATATATTTT. This sequence joins TRBV7-6 and TRBJ1-3, with 7 bases that match TRBD1. There are 14 residues in the CDR3. The V and J ends lost 4 bases and 0 bases, in that order; junction bases with no gene match: 0. CDR1 and CDR2 (germline): SGHVS, FNYEAQ. The full variable domain, with the rest looked up from reference TRBV7-6 and TRBJ1-3, is GAGVSQSPRYKVTKRGQDVALRCDPISGHVSLYWYRQALGQGPEFLTYFNYEAQQDKSGLPNDRFSAERPEGSISTLTIQRTEQRDSAMYRCASSSGGSGNTIYFGEGSWLTVV.

This clone has only one observation. The chain joins TRBV4-1 to TRBJ2-7, with 10 positions matching TRBD1. Germline V gene sequence: CDR1 MGHRA, CDR2 YSYEKL. There are 15 residues in the CDR3. V lost 6 bases and J lost 7; bases outside the gene matches: 12. Written as DNA, the CDR3 is TGCGCCAGCAGTCGCGGGTGGACAGGGGGTGATGAGCAGTACTTC. This codes for CASSRGWTGGDEQYF.

This sequence joins TRBV27 and TRBJ2-2, with D unresolved. The CDR3 runs 14 residues. V lost 3 bases and J 1 base, leaving 6 bases between the germline ends. Germline V gives CDR1 MNHEY, CDR2 SMNVEV (reference sequence). The CDR3 nucleotides read TGTGCCAGCAGTTTGAGCTGGAACACCGGGGAGCTGTTTTTT. This sequence encodes CASSLSWNTGELFF.

The gene calls are TRBV9 and TRBJ1-6; D might be TRBD1 (6 bases). The CDR3 has 16 residues. CDR1 and CDR2 from the germline V gene are SGDLS and YYNGEE. Between the trimmed V and J ends, which lost 4 bases and 10 bases, there was a span of 21 bases. This CDR3 reads CASSPQGGGVHSPLHF. The CDR3 DNA is TGTGCCAGCAGCCCCCAAGGAGGGGGGGTACACTCACCCCTCCACTTT.

This rearrangement joins TRBV7-2 to TRBJ2-7, with 10 bases fitting TRBD1. V was pared by 2 bases and J by 4 bases, with 14 bases of the junction left unmatched. CDR1 SGHTA and CDR2 FQGNSA come from the germline V gene. The CDR3 loop spans 18 amino acids. In DNA, the CDR3 is TGTGCCAGCAGCTTACGCGGGACAGGGGACCCTAGCCCTTACGAGCAGTACTTC. This encodes CASSLRGTGDPSPYEQYF.

The V and J genes are TRBV7-9 and TRBJ2-7, with TRBD2 matching 16 bases. The CDR3 sequence is 19 residues long. CDR1 is SEHNR, CDR2 FQNEAQ, per germline (reference sequence). The junction had 12 bases not matched to a gene; V was cut back by 4 bases and J by 3 bases. CDR3 bases: TGTGCCAGCAGCTCAACGGGACTAGCGGGAGGGACCGATTACTACGAGCAGTACTTC. Its protein product is CASSSTGLAGGTDYYEQYF.

V usage is TRBV5-1 and J usage is TRBJ2-5, with TRBD1 matching over 7 bases. Per the germline V gene, CDR1 is SGHRS and CDR2 is YFSETQ. Germline trimming cut 5 bases from V and 7 bases from J; bases unmatched to any gene: 11. The CDR3 runs to 14 residues. CDR3 DNA: TGCGCCAGCAGTTACGACGGGACAGAGGGGACCCAGTACTTC. It translates to CASSYDGTEGTQYF. The variable domain in full, with the rest retrieved from reference TRBV5-1 and TRBJ2-5, is KAGVTQTPRYLIKTRGQQVTLSCSPISGHRSVSWYQQTPGQGLQFLFEYFSETQRNKGNFPGRFSGRQFSNSRSEMNVSTLELGDSALYLCASSYDGTEGTQYFGPGTRLLVL.

J is TRBJ2-1 and V is TRBV2, with D perhaps TRBD2 (6 bases). Germline V gene lookup returns CDR1 SNHLY and CDR2 FYNNEI. V was clipped by 6 bases and J by 6 bases, with 18 bases between them. This CDR3 is 15 amino acids long. CDR3 sequence: CASSPNSGGLNEQFF. In DNA form, the CDR3 reads TGTGCCAGCAGCCCGAATAGCGGAGGCCTCAATGAGCAGTTCTTC.

The CDR3 loop is CASSQGQGQPQHF. CDR3 DNA: TGTGCCAGCAGCCAAGGACAAGGTCAGCCCCAGCATTTT. The chain carries TRBV14 and TRBJ1-5; no firm D call. The CDR3 length is 13 residues. The V end lost 1 base, the J end lost 6 bases, and 7 bases lay between the germline ends. Per the germline V gene, CDR1 is SGHDN and CDR2 is FVKESK.

The chain couples TRBV15 to TRBJ1-5, with D unclear. This CDR3 region has 13 residues. The germline V gene encodes CDR1 LNHNV and CDR2 YYDKDF (reference sequence). V lost 0 bases and J lost 3, with 3 bases in between. The CDR3 sequence: CATSRDVNQPQHF. Written as DNA, the CDR3 is TGTGCCACCAGCAGAGACGTCAATCAGCCCCAGCATTTT.